This passage covers 2 T cell receptor beta chains from one sample sequenced in a study of spatial heterogeneity in lung cancer. Findings and limits, study-wide: Mutation tallies in tumors tracked expanded intratumoral alpha and beta TCR counts.

Time point described: sample taken at primary tumor resection. These receptors' antigens are unknown. TCRdb itself ran the 5' RACE reads through MiXCR, one entry per CDR3 protein. The sample has approximately 7,000 distinct CDR3 sequences, approximately 14% seen once; the top ten hold 8.1%. The sequencing here drew on lung tumor tissue, taken at surgery. The receptors were gathered from a male donor with early-stage non-small cell lung cancer.

In this sample, this clonotype turned up many times. As an off-target read in a library built for alpha chains, this beta chain has a frequency of little significance. CDR3 coding DNA: TGTGCCAGCTCACCAGATGAAAAACTGTTTTTT. Amino acids: CASSPDEKLFF. The chain employs TRBV18 and TRBJ1-4; D gene unclear. V gave up 2 bases and J gave up 6 bases, with 1 base separating them. This CDR3 is 11 amino acids long. Germline V CDR1 and CDR2: KGHSH, LQKENI. The full variable domain, in which reference TRBV18 and TRBJ1-4 provide the parts outside the CDR3, is NAGVMQNPRHLVRRRGQEARLRCSPMKGHSHVYWYRQLPEEGLKFMVYLQKENIIDESGMPKERFSAEFPKEGPSILRIQQVVRGDSAAYFCASSPDEKLFFGSGTQLSVL.

This clonotype was seen a handful of times. The size of this beta chain means little, since it is a stray read in a library made for alpha chains. The chain joins TRBV7-2 to TRBJ2-2; D is possibly TRBD2 (5 bases). CDR1 is SGHTA, CDR2 FQGNSA, per germline. With 0 bases removed from V and 6 bases from J, the gap between germline ends came to 11 bases. This CDR3 is built from 15 residues. CDR3: CASSLAGAGAGELFF. CDR3 in DNA: TGTGCCAGCAGCTTAGCGGGAGCTGGGGCCGGGGAGCTGTTTTTT.